Detailed here is one T cell receptor (beta chain). Naive CD8 cells lacked CD45RO, underwent positive selection for CCR7 and left out terminally differentiated effector memory CD45RA+ cells. Every contributor of samples was a Caucasian grown-up residing in Nashville, Tennessee. Each subset's genomic DNA was shared equally among a number of immunoSEQ plates. The authors loaded roughly 200 ng DNA, tens of thousands of T cell genomes, into sorted-subset replicate PCRs. Sequenced by immunoSEQ multiplex PCR; TCRdb stores in-frame clones only, minus some. The data contain approximately 2,000,000 clones, around 93% of them singletons. V gave up 1 base and J gave up 3 bases, with 8 bases separating them. Germline CDR1 reads SGHNT; CDR2 reads YYREEE (reference sequence). The CDR3 sequence is 13 residues long. The record originates from a study of shared clonotypes between healthy human individuals. Across the study: Plates per donor: three CD4 naive, three CD4 memory, two CD8 naive, one CD8 memory.

The source is a man aged 18 to 30 in good health. Some clones in this sample may be carry-over from other donors' samples. The chain is built from TRBV5-4 and TRBJ2-7; D ambiguous. Sequenced: naive CD8+ T cells from PBMCs. The chain's CDR3 is CASSLSKDYEQYF. CDR3 DNA sequence: TGTGCCAGCAGCTTGAGCAAAGACTACGAGCAGTACTTC.